This T cell receptor (beta chain) was sequenced in a study of beta chain features in type 1 diabetes. Study background: The patient and healthy donor groups were comparable for age, gender and cell yields.

Of the isolated RNA, all was reverse transcribed, and so the sequenced material was expressed TCRB transcripts. TCRdb's table, derived via immunoSEQ multiplex PCR, lists solely in-frame clones and lacks some. Of approximately 170,000 clones in the sample, 6% to 9% were seen once. The germline V and J ends were trimmed by 8 bases and 7 bases, with 14 bases remaining between them. The CDR3 loop spans 12 amino acids. Germline V CDR1 and CDR2: MDHEN, SYDVKM. Details on this clone: No antigen is known for it.

Overall study results and limits: A PCR bias possibly favoring shorter templates would apply equally to patients and controls. When Type 1 diabetes patients were examined, their TCRB CDR3s proved moderately but significantly shorter in all four CD4+ subsets. Any HLA effect on TCRB rearrangement was left unresolved by small sub-analyses. Patients' naive, central memory and regulatory TCRB repertoires appeared more alike than those of healthy donors.

The sequence was collected from a man between 18 and 29 years old with type 1 diabetes. The rearrangement links TRBV28 to TRBJ1-2, with D possibly TRBD1 on 6 matching bases. Sequenced material: central memory CD4+ T cells from blood. In DNA, the CDR3 is TGTGCCAGCCGTCGGGGGGCTAGTGGCTACACCTTC. Its protein is CASRRGASGYTF.